This T cell receptor beta chain was profiled in a study of CD8 T cells in ankylosing spondylitis (dated by TCRdb to about 2017). For the wider study: The study set out to find disease-linked TCR variants by profiling T cell receptor beta repertoires in ankylosing spondylitis patients and healthy donors. The full study cohort was made up of 25 ankylosing spondylitis patients and roughly 98 healthy donors. Peripheral blood was sampled, and synovial fluid was also collected from ankylosing spondylitis patients. The investigation overall reported the following: The disease-linked clones had a CD8+ phenotype and were found at relatively low frequencies in peripheral blood. Blood from ankylosing spondylitis patients appeared to be characterized by a TCR beta motif made up of about 8 highly homologous amino acid variants. Some motif variants were previously reported in synovial fluid and blood of reactive arthritis patients, suggesting common disease-initiation mechanisms. The disease-linked clones were reported as significantly enriched in matched synovial fluid samples from ankylosing spondylitis patients.

On this clonotype: There is no known antigen for this receptor. No clone much larger than this one lies a single base away; base qualities are absent.

Counted from cysteine to phenylalanine, this CDR3 has 15 amino acids. This entry keeps only the CDR3 DNA: 45 bases, framed from base 1. From V the trimming removes 0 bases and from J it removes 5 bases, while the gene matches leave 7 bases of the junction unaccounted for. Via the germline V gene (reference sequence), CDR1 is DFQATT and CDR2 SNEGSKA. Sequenced on an Illumina HiSeq 2500. Quantitative 5'-RACE with molecular barcodes was used to prepare TCR beta libraries. Concerning the study's data processing: To identify disease-linked TCR variants, a new computational method was used, one built on a probabilistic model of VDJ rearrangement. TCRdb reanalyzed the raw reads on its own, using fastp at Q25 for trimming and MiXCR for clone calling, and kept in-frame beta chains. Merged by CDR3 protein, the rows form single entries marked with the most common genes and DNA. The V and J calls shown here were made by TCRdb, not taken from the authors' results. Counted in this sample were hundreds of thousands of distinct CDR3 sequences; approximately 17% of them appeared once. About 0.94% of the sample is in the top ten clones.

The sequencing sample was made of blood, either unsorted or a sorted T cell fraction (not recorded which). The sequence was obtained from a male donor with ankylosing spondylitis. The chain couples TRBV20-1 to TRBJ2-5, with 9 bases aligning to TRBD1. The DNA sequence reads TGCAGTGCTAGAGATCTCGGACAGGGGAGTGAGACCCAGTACTTC. It translates as CSARDLGQGSETQYF.